A selection of T cell receptor beta chains follows, all from one sample in a study of cytomegalovirus exposure and HLA in healthy donors. Libraries were prepared by immunoSEQ multiplex PCR; TCRdb keeps only in-frame clonotypes and omits some of them. The table lists more than 150,000 clones, 65% to 85% of them singletons. The sequencing input was PBMCs. The receptors were sampled from a woman aged 18-30 years in good health and CMV-seronegative. Each CDR3 is given with its conserved first and last residue. The D gene is left open where the match is weak. Rows give clone size only sometimes, using once, few, many, or a class for an expanded clone.

j_call,clone_size,d_call,v_call,cdr3_aa,cdr3_nt
TRBJ1-2,-,-,TRBV5-6,CASNLKGVRGYTF,TGTGCCAGCAACCTTAAGGGGGTACGAGGCTACACCTTC
TRBJ2-3,-,TRBD2,TRBV19,CAAGGLAGSTDTQYF,TGTGCCGCTGGGGGACTAGCGGGGAGCACAGATACGCAGTATTTT
TRBJ1-1,-,-,TRBV28,CASTKGGADNTEAFF,TGTGCCAGCACCAAGGGGGGGGCAGATAACACTGAAGCTTTCTTT
TRBJ1-1,-,-,TRBV5-1,CASSLGQWAEAFF,TGCGCCAGCAGCTTGGGACAGTGGGCTGAAGCTTTCTTT
TRBJ1-5,-,-,TRBV7-3,CASSWGEGQPQHF,TGTGCCAGCAGCTGGGGGGAGGGCCAGCCCCAGCATTTT
TRBJ1-4,-,TRBD1,TRBV2,CASSTGTGVEKLFF,TGTGCCAGCAGTACCGGGACAGGGGTTGAAAAACTGTTTTTT
TRBJ2-1,few,-,TRBV6-5,CASSWGTGSEQFF,TGTGCCAGCAGTTGGGGAACAGGCAGTGAGCAGTTCTTC
TRBJ2-2,-,-,TRBV6-5,CASSYSTGVVSELFF,TGTGCCAGCAGTTACTCGACGGGGGTGGTGTCGGAGCTGTTTTTT
TRBJ2-6,few,TRBD1,TRBV5-4,CASSWGQGSGANVLTF,TGTGCCAGCAGCTGGGGACAGGGCTCTGGGGCCAACGTCCTGACTTTC
TRBJ2-1,-,-,TRBV6-5,CASSYRTASSNEQFF,TGTGCCAGCAGTTACAGGACAGCTTCCTCGAATGAGCAGTTCTTC
TRBJ2-5,-,-,TRBV30,CAWSVHLAETQYF,TGTGCCTGGAGTGTACATTTGGCAGAGACCCAGTACTTC
TRBJ1-1,-,-,TRBV7-9,CASSLLGVEAFF,TGTGCCAGCAGCCTCCTCGGAGTTGAAGCTTTCTTT
TRBJ2-1,-,-,TRBV6-4,CASSPLQSNEQFF,TGTGCCAGCAGCCCTCTACAGAGCAATGAGCAGTTCTTC
TRBJ1-1,-,-,TRBV5-1,CASSSLGDTEAFF,TGCGCCAGCAGCTCTCTAGGGGACACTGAAGCTTTCTTT
TRBJ1-5,-,-,TRBV27,CASSLGGSNQPQHF,TGTGCCAGCAGTTTGGGGGGAAGCAATCAGCCCCAGCATTTT
TRBJ2-3,-,-,TRBV19,CASSIDEEDTQYF,TGTGCCAGTAGTATAGACGAGGAGGACACGCAGTATTTT
TRBJ1-3,-,TRBD1,TRBV7-9,CASRVGTGAGTIYF,TGTGCCAGCAGGGTCGGGACAGGAGCAGGCACCATATATTTT
TRBJ2-1,-,-,TRBV5-1,CASSFAAGNEGQFF,TGCGCCAGCAGCTTTGCGGCGGGCAATGAGGGGCAGTTCTTC
TRBJ1-5,-,TRBD1,TRBV19,CASRTGQINQPQHF,TGTGCCAGTAGAACGGGACAGATCAATCAGCCCCAGCACTTT
TRBJ1-2,-,-,TRBV27,CASSLSPGHRGGYGYTF,TGTGCCAGCAGTTTATCCCCCGGACACCGAGGGGGCTATGGCTACACCTTC
TRBJ2-5,-,TRBD1,TRBV5-4,CASSQDRAETQYF,TGTGCCAGCAGCCAGGACAGGGCAGAGACCCAGTACTTC
TRBJ2-1,-,TRBD2,TRBV27,CASSPGTSGVNEQFF,TGTGCCAGCAGTCCCGGGACTAGCGGGGTCAATGAGCAGTTCTTC
TRBJ1-2,few,TRBD1,TRBV5-6,CASSPINRGPHGYTF,TGTGCCAGCAGCCCCATAAACAGGGGACCGCATGGCTACACCTTC
TRBJ1-2,-,-,TRBV6-1,CASSEPVRGGYTF,TGTGCCAGCAGTGAACCGGTTCGGGGAGGCTACACCTTC
TRBJ2-7,-,TRBD1,TRBV5-5,CASSHRTGRDEQYF,TGTGCCAGCAGCCACCGGACAGGGCGGGACGAGCAGTACTTC
TRBJ2-7,-,TRBD1,TRBV5-1,CASSVSPGQGAGEQYF,TGCGCCAGCAGCGTTTCACCGGGACAGGGGGCAGGGGAGCAGTACTTC
TRBJ1-1,-,-,TRBV19,CASSIGGMNTEAFF,TGTGCCAGTAGTATCGGGGGGATGAACACTGAAGCTTTCTTT
TRBJ1-3,-,TRBD1,TRBV14,CASSQTGTGNTIYF,TGTGCCAGCAGCCAGACAGGGACTGGAAACACCATATATTTT
TRBJ2-7,once,-,TRBV9,CASSVGQNLNYEQYF,TGTGCCAGCAGCGTAGGACAGAATCTTAACTACGAGCAGTACTTC
TRBJ2-7,-,-,TRBV19,CASSPDRTRLEQYF,TGTGCCAGTAGCCCAGACAGGACTAGGCTCGAGCAGTACTTC
TRBJ2-5,few,TRBD2,TRBV5-1,CASSPWLIGGGAGETQYF,TGCGCCAGCAGCCCGTGGCTTATTGGCGGGGGGGCCGGGGAGACCCAGTACTTC
TRBJ1-1,-,TRBD1,TRBV5-1,CASSHRQGNTEAFF,TGCGCCAGCAGCCACCGACAGGGGAACACTGAAGCTTTCTTT
TRBJ1-2,-,-,TRBV29-1,CSVYTAANYGYTF,TGCAGCGTTTACACCGCCGCTAACTATGGCTACACCTTC
TRBJ1-5,-,-,TRBV28,CASSLGGYNQPQHF,TGTGCCAGCAGTTTAGGAGGGTACAATCAGCCCCAGCATTTT
TRBJ2-1,-,TRBD1,TRBV19,CASSIPGTGEYNEQFF,TGTGCCAGTAGTATTCCCGGGACAGGGGAATACAATGAGCAGTTCTTC
TRBJ2-7,few,TRBD1,TRBV7-6,CASSLERGREQYF,TGTGCCAGCAGCTTAGAGAGGGGGCGCGAGCAGTACTTC
TRBJ1-1,-,-,TRBV19,CASSSAYGSTEAFF,TGTGCCAGTAGTTCGGCGTATGGGAGCACTGAAGCTTTCTTT
TRBJ2-5,-,-,TRBV18,CASSPQDSSTQYF,TGTGCCAGCTCACCACAGGACAGTTCTACCCAGTACTTC
TRBJ1-5,once,-,TRBV5-4,CASSDGGANQPQHF,TGTGCCAGCAGCGACGGGGGAGCAAATCAGCCCCAGCATTTT
TRBJ1-5,-,-,TRBV6-1,CASRLQYSNQPQHF,TGTGCCAGCAGGTTACAGTATAGCAATCAGCCCCAGCATTTT
TRBJ2-3,-,-,TRBV18,CASSPTEGVTDTQYF,TGTGCCAGCTCACCAACAGAGGGTGTGACAGATACGCAGTATTTT
TRBJ2-6,-,TRBD1,TRBV10-3,CAISAGTGSSGANVLTF,TGTGCCATCAGCGCCGGGACAGGGAGCTCTGGGGCCAACGTCCTGACTTTC
TRBJ1-5,-,TRBD1,TRBV30,CAWNGQGNQPQHF,TGTGCCTGGAATGGACAGGGGAATCAGCCCCAGCATTTT
TRBJ1-5,-,TRBD1,TRBV6-6,CASSSDRGGNQPQHF,TGTGCCAGCAGTTCGGACAGGGGGGGAAATCAGCCCCAGCATTTT
TRBJ1-6,once,-,TRBV6-6,CASRWQEGSPLHF,TGTGCCAGCAGGTGGCAGGAGGGTTCACCCCTCCACTTT
TRBJ2-5,once,-,TRBV18,CASSPPAKQETQYF,TGTGCCAGCTCACCACCAGCGAAACAAGAGACCCAGTACTTC
TRBJ1-4,-,-,TRBV28,CASTGWGDEKLFF,TGTGCCAGCACTGGTTGGGGGGATGAAAAACTGTTTTTT
TRBJ2-4,-,TRBD1,TRBV7-2,CASSSRTGRDIQYF,TGTGCCAGCAGCTCGAGGACAGGGCGGGACATTCAGTACTTC
TRBJ1-3,-,TRBD1,TRBV29-1,CSAAGTGARNSGNTIYF,TGCAGTGCTGCCGGGACAGGGGCGAGAAACTCTGGAAACACCATATATTTT
TRBJ2-7,-,-,TRBV11-3,CASSFRRGAGTYEQYF,TGTGCCAGCAGCTTCCGACGGGGGGCGGGAACCTACGAGCAGTACTTC
TRBJ2-7,-,TRBD1,TRBV29-1,CSFRTGDSYEQYF,TGCAGCTTTAGGACAGGGGACTCCTACGAGCAGTACTTC
TRBJ1-4,-,TRBD1,TRBV20-1,CSARRTGDVFF,TGCAGTGCTAGAAGGACAGGGGACGTGTTTTTT
TRBJ2-7,-,-,TRBV5-1,CASSLKGRGEYEQYF,TGCGCCAGCAGCTTGAAAGGCAGGGGCGAGTACGAGCAGTACTTC
TRBJ2-5,-,TRBD2,TRBV11-2,CASSLSSGGQETQYF,TGTGCCAGCAGCCTCTCTAGCGGGGGCCAAGAGACCCAGTACTTC